The rows below give T cell receptor beta chains drawn from one sample of a study of cytomegalovirus exposure and HLA in healthy donors. Generated by immunoSEQ multiplex PCR, the TCRdb table keeps only in-frame clones and is missing some. The sample includes around 78,000 clones, 55% to 85% of them seen just once. Sequences were obtained from PBMCs. These receptors all come from a woman in her 40s in good health and CMV-seropositive. Each CDR3 is given with its conserved first and last residue. Each record gives: CDR3 protein, CDR3 length, clone size, V gene. Only part of the rows carry a size: once, few, many, or a class if the clone is expanded.

CDR3 protein: CASSVGAPSSTDTQYF; CDR3 length: 16; clone size: NA; V gene: TRBV9
CDR3 protein: CASSQVGGPAFF; CDR3 length: 12; clone size: once; V gene: TRBV4-2
CDR3 protein: CASSPPSQTYEQYF; CDR3 length: 14; clone size: NA; V gene: TRBV18
CDR3 protein: CASSRDRVGSYEQYF; CDR3 length: 15; clone size: NA; V gene: TRBV11-2
CDR3 protein: CASSPPSTDHEAFF; CDR3 length: 14; clone size: NA; V gene: TRBV18
CDR3 protein: CASSPDRIYSNQPQHF; CDR3 length: 16; clone size: NA; V gene: TRBV7-2
CDR3 protein: CSGAHDRYNEQFF; CDR3 length: 13; clone size: NA; V gene: TRBV29-1
CDR3 protein: CASSLQSGPGELFF; CDR3 length: 14; clone size: NA; V gene: TRBV7-7
CDR3 protein: CASSLGQGANEQFF; CDR3 length: 14; clone size: NA; V gene: TRBV7-9
CDR3 protein: CASSPPTGVRAGELFF; CDR3 length: 16; clone size: few; V gene: TRBV6-6
CDR3 protein: CAWGRGNEQFF; CDR3 length: 11; clone size: NA; V gene: TRBV30
CDR3 protein: CASSFQGGMNTEAFF; CDR3 length: 15; clone size: few; V gene: TRBV5-1
CDR3 protein: CASNRFQGQLNYGYTF; CDR3 length: 16; clone size: NA; V gene: TRBV28
CDR3 protein: CASSLSGGTDTQYF; CDR3 length: 14; clone size: once; V gene: TRBV5-1
CDR3 protein: CASMGGRREDTQYF; CDR3 length: 14; clone size: NA; V gene: TRBV19
CDR3 protein: CASSSQQLLNTEAFF; CDR3 length: 15; clone size: NA; V gene: TRBV7-2
CDR3 protein: CASSQVGRGNNEQFF; CDR3 length: 15; clone size: few; V gene: TRBV4-3
CDR3 protein: CASSQERGDRVEGYTF; CDR3 length: 16; clone size: NA; V gene: TRBV4-3
CDR3 protein: CASSLRVPSGTHEQFF; CDR3 length: 16; clone size: NA; V gene: TRBV7-6
CDR3 protein: CASSRGGAVNEKLFF; CDR3 length: 15; clone size: NA; V gene: TRBV6-5
CDR3 protein: CASSIQGNTEAFF; CDR3 length: 13; clone size: NA; V gene: TRBV7-3
CDR3 protein: CASSSTGGTGPYTQYF; CDR3 length: 16; clone size: once; V gene: TRBV27
CDR3 protein: CASSDYSSSYNEQFF; CDR3 length: 15; clone size: NA; V gene: TRBV7-2
CDR3 protein: CASRKTAKGLETQYF; CDR3 length: 15; clone size: NA; V gene: TRBV7-2
CDR3 protein: CAWSVYNEQYF; CDR3 length: 11; clone size: once; V gene: TRBV30
CDR3 protein: CASSIDTGTGGDYEQYF; CDR3 length: 17; clone size: NA; V gene: TRBV19